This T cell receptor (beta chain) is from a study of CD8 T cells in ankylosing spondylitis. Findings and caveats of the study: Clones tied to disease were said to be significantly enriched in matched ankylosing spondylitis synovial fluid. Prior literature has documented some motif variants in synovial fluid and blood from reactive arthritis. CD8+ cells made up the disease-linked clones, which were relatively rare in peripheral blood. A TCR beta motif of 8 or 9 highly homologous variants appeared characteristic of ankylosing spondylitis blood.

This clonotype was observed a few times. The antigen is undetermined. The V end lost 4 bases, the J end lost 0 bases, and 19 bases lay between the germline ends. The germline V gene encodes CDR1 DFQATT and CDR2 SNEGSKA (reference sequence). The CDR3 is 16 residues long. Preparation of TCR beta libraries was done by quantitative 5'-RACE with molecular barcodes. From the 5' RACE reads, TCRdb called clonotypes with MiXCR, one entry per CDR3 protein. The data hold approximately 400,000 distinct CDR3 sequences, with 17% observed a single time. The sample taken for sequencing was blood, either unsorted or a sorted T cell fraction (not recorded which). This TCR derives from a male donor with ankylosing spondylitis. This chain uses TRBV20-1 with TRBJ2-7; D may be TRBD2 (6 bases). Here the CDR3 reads CSAKGLYKPSSYEQYF. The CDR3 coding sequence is TGCAGTGCTAAGGGACTCTATAAACCCTCCTCCTACGAGCAGTACTTC.